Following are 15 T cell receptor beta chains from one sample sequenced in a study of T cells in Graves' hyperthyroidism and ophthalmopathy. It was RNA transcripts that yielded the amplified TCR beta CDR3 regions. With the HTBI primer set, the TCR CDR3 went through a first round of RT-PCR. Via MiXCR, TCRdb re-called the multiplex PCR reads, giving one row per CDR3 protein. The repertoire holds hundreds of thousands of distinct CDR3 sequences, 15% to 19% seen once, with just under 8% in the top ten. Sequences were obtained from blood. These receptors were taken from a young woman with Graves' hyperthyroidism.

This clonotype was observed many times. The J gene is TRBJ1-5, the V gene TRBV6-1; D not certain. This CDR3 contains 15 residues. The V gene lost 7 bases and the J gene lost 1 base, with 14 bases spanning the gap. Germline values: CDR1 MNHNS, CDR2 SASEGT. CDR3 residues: CASTKVKGSNQPQHF. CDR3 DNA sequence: TGTGCCAGCACCAAGGTCAAGGGAAGCAATCAGCCCCAGCATTTT.

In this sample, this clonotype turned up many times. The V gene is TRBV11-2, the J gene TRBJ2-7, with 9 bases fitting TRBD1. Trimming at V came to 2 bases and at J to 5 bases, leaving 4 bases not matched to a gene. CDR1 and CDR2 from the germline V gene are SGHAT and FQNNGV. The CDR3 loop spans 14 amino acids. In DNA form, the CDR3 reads TGTGCCAGCAGCTTATGGGACAGGGACGACGAGCAGTACTTC. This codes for CASSLWDRDDEQYF. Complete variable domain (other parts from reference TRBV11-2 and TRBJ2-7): EAGVAQSPRYKIIEKRQSVAFWCNPISGHATLYWYQQILGQGPKLLIQFQNNGVVDDSQLPKDRFSAERLKGVDSTLKIQPAKLEDSAVYLCASSLWDRDDEQYFGPGTRLTVT.

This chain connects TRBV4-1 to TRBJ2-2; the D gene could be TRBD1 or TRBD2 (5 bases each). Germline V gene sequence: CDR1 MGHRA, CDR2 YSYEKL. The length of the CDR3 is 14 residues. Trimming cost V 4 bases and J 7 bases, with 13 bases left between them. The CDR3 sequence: CASSPGWQGGELFF. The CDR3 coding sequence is TGCGCCAGCAGCCCGGGGTGGCAGGGCGGGGAGCTGTTTTTT.

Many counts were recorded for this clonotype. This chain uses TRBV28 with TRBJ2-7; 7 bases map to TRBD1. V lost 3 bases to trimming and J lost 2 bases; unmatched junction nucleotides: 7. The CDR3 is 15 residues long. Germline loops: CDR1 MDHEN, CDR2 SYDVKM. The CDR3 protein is CASSFHTQGAYEQYF. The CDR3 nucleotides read TGTGCCAGCAGTTTTCATACCCAGGGGGCCTACGAGCAGTACTTC.

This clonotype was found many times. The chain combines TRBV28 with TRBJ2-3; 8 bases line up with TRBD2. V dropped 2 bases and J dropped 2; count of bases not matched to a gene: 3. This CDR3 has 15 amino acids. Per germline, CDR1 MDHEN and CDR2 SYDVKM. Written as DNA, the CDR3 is TGTGCCAGCAGTTTACGGGGGGGGATCACAGATACGCAGTATTTT. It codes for CASSLRGGITDTQYF. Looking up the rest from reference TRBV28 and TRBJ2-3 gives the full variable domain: DVKVTQSSRYLVKRTGEKVFLECVQDMDHENMFWYRQDPGLGLRLIYFSYDVKMKEKGDIPEGYSVSREKKERFSLILESASTNQTSMYLCASSLRGGITDTQYFGPGTRLTVL.

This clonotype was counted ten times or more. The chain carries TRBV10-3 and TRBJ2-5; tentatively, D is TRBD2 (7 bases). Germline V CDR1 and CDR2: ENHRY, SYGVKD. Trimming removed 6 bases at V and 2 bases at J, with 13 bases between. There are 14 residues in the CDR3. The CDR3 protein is CAIRTGGQQETQYF. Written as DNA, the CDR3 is TGTGCCATCAGGACGGGGGGCCAGCAAGAGACCCAGTACTTC.

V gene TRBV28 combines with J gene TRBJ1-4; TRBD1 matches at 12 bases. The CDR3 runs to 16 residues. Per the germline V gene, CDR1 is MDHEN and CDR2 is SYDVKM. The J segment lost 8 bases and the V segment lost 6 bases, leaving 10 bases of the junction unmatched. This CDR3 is CASRETGQGAGEKLFF. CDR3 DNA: TGTGCCAGCAGAGAGACGGGACAGGGGGCGGGGGAAAAACTGTTTTTT.

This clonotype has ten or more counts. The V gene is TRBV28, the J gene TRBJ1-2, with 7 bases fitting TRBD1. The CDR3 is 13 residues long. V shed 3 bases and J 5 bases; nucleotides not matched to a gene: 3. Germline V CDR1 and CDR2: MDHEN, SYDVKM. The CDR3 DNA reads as TGTGCCAGCAGTTTCGCCAGGGGGTATGGCTACACCTTC. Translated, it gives CASSFARGYGYTF.

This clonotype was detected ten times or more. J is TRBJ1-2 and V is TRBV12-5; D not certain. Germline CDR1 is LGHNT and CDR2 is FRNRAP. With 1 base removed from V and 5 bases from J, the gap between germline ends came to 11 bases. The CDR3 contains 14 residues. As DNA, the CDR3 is TGTGCTAGTGGTTTGGCCGAGGGTAGTTATGGCTACACCTTC. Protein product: CASGLAEGSYGYTF.

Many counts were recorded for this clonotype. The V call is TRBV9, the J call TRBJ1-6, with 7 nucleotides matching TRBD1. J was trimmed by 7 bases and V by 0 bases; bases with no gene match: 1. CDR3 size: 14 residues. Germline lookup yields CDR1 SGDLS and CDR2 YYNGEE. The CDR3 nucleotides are TGTGCCAGCAGCGTAGAAGGGGGCAATTCACCCCTCCACTTT. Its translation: CASSVEGGNSPLHF.

The CDR3: CASQDSGGFEQYF. CDR3 DNA: TGTGCCAGCCAGGATAGCGGGGGTTTCGAGCAGTACTTC. The V gene is TRBV28, the J gene TRBJ2-7, with 9 bases fitting TRBD2. CDR3 length: 13 residues. Per the germline V gene, CDR1 is MDHEN and CDR2 is SYDVKM. The V gene end was trimmed by 8 bases and the J gene end by 6 bases; junction bases not matched to a gene: 8.

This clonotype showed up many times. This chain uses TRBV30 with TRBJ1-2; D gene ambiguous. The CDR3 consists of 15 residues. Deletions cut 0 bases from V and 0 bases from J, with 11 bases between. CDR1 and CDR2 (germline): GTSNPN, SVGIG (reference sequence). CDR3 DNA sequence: TGTGCCTGGAGTGTAGATATCACTCCTAACTATGGCTACACCTTC. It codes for CAWSVDITPNYGYTF.

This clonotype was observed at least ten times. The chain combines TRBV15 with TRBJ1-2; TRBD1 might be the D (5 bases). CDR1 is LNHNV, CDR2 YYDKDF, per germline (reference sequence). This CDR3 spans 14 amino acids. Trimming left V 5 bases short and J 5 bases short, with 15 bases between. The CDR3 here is CATSASGTEYGYTF. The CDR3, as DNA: TGTGCCACCAGCGCCTCCGGGACGGAATATGGCTACACCTTC.

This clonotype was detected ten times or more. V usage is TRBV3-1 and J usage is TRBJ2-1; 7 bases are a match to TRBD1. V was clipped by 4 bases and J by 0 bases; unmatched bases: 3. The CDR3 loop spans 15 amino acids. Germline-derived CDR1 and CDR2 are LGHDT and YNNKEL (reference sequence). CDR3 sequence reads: CASSRQGPSYNEQFF. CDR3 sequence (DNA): TGTGCCAGCAGCCGACAGGGACCCTCCTACAATGAGCAGTTCTTC.

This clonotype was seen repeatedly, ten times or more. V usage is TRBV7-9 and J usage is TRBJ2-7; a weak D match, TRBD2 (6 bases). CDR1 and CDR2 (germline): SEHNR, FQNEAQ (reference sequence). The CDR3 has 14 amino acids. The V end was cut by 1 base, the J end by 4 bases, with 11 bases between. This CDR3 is CASSLEEGTYEQYF. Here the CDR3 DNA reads TGTGCCAGCAGCTTAGAGGAGGGAACTTACGAGCAGTACTTC.